This entry lists 8 T cell receptor beta chains sequenced from one sample in a study of blood T cell repertoires in COVID-19. Profiling relied on immunoSEQ multiplex PCR, and the TCRdb table lists in-frame clones only, not all of them. The repertoire holds fewer than 200,000 clones, with 80% to 90% as singletons. The material sequenced was peripheral blood. These TCRs come from a man younger than 35 who had recovered from COVID-19.

CDR3 residues: CASSRRGRTSTDTQYF. CDR3 coding DNA: TGTGCCAGTAGTAGAAGGGGGCGGACTAGCACAGATACGCAGTATTTT. V is TRBV19 and J is TRBJ2-3; 7 nucleotides agree with TRBD1. V was clipped by 4 bases and J by 0 bases; unmatched bases: 7. Germline CDR1 reads LNHDA; CDR2 reads SQIVND (reference sequence). The CDR3 is 16 residues long.

The V and J genes are TRBV9 and TRBJ1-5, with D perhaps TRBD1 (5 bases). CDR3 length: 15 amino acids. Germline values: CDR1 SGDLS, CDR2 YYNGEE. Trimming stripped 0 bases from V and 1 base from J, with 8 bases between. In nucleotides, the CDR3 is TGTGCCAGCAGCGTAGATGGGGCAAGCAATCAGCCCCAGCATTTT. The encoded protein is CASSVDGASNQPQHF.

The genes are TRBV7-2 and TRBJ1-6; possible D gene TRBD1, 6 bases. The V end lost 3 bases, the J end lost 14 bases, and 14 bases lay between the germline ends. CDR1 is SGHTA, CDR2 FQGNSA, per germline. The length of the CDR3 is 13 residues. The chain's CDR3 is CASSFGRGSSLHF. The CDR3 region has the DNA TGTGCCAGCAGCTTCGGGAGGGGGAGCTCCCTCCACTTT.

The chain recombines TRBV4-3 with TRBJ1-4, with 8 bases lining up with TRBD1. Germline lookup yields CDR1 LGHNA and CDR2 YSLEER. The CDR3 consists of 15 residues. V shed 3 bases, J shed 4 bases, and the junction held 4 bases outside the gene matches. The CDR3 coding sequence is TGCGCCAGCAGCCAGGGGGACAGGAATAATGAAAAACTGTTTTTT. Protein: CASSQGDRNNEKLFF.

This sequence joins TRBV6-1 and TRBJ2-7, with 7 bases that match TRBD2. Germline CDR1 MNHNS, CDR2 SASEGT. The V and J ends lost 2 bases and 1 base, in that order; junction bases with no gene match: 5. This CDR3 has 15 amino acids. CDR3 nucleotides: TGTGCCAGCAGTGAACTCGGCGGGAGTTCCTACGAGCAGTACTTC. Its translation: CASSELGGSSYEQYF.

This chain connects TRBV10-3 to TRBJ2-2, with D maybe TRBD1 (7 bases). This CDR3 region has 18 residues. Trimming shortened V by 0 bases and J by 1 base, and 15 bases separated the two germline ends. The germline CDR1 and CDR2 sequences are ENHRY and SYGVKD. CDR3 region: CAISESGGGWVNTGELFF. CDR3 coding DNA: TGTGCCATCAGTGAGTCAGGAGGGGGCTGGGTGAACACCGGGGAGCTGTTTTTT.

The J gene is TRBJ2-7, the V gene TRBV7-9; 10 bases match TRBD1. The CDR3 contains 13 residues. V dropped 5 bases and J dropped 7; count of bases not matched to a gene: 5. Germline CDR1 SEHNR, CDR2 FQNEAQ (reference sequence). The CDR3: CASSLGQGREQYF. As DNA, the CDR3 is TGTGCCAGCAGCCTGGGACAGGGGAGGGAGCAGTACTTC. The full variable domain, with the rest looked up from reference TRBV7-9 and TRBJ2-7, is DTGVSQNPRHKITKRGQNVTFRCDPISEHNRLYWYRQTLGQGPEFLTYFQNEAQLEKSRLLSDRFSAERPKGSFSTLEIQRTEQGDSAMYLCASSLGQGREQYFGPGTRLTVT.

The genes are TRBV15 and TRBJ2-7; 7 positions match TRBD2. Germline V gives CDR1 LNHNV, CDR2 YYDKDF (reference sequence). This CDR3 has 16 residues. With V trimmed by 1 base and J by 4 bases, 10 bases remained unmatched. As DNA, the CDR3 is TGTGCCACCAGCAGAGGTCACCGGGACTATAAGTACGAGCAGTACTTC. Translation gives CATSRGHRDYKYEQYF.